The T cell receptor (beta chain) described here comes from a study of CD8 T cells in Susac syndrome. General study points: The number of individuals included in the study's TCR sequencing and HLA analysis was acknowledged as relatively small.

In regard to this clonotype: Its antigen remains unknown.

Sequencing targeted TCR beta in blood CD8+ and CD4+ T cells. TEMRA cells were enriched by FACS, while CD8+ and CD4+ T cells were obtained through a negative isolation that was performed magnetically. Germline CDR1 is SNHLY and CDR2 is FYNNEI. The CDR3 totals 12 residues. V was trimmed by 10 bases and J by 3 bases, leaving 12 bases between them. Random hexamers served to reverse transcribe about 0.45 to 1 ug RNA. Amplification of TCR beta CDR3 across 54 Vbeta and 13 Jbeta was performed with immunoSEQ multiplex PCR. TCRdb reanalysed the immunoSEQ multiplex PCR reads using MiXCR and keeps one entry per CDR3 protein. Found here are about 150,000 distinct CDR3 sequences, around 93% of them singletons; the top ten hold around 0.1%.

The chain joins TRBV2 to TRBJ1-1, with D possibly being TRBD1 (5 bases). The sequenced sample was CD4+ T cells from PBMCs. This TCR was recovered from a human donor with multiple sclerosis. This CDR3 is CATLLRDTEAFF. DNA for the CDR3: TGTGCCACCCTCCTCAGGGACACTGAAGCTTTCTTT.